This T cell receptor (beta chain) came from a study of T cell responses to AZD1222 COVID-19 vaccine. The CDR3 totals 13 residues. V gave up 1 base and J gave up 8 bases; unmatched junction bases: 4. The germline V gene has CDR1 SGDLS and CDR2 YYNGEE. Generated by immunoSEQ multiplex PCR, the TCRdb table keeps only in-frame clones and is missing some. The sample table includes about 140,000 clones. This chain uses TRBV9 with TRBJ1-2; 8 bases match TRBD1. The sequenced sample was peripheral blood. This TCR came from an adult in good health. The CDR3 nucleotides are TGTGCCAGCAGCGTATCAGGGGGCTCGGGCTACACCTTC. Translation: CASSVSGGSGYTF.